Below, 10 T cell receptor beta chains from the same sample are listed, as sequenced in a study of T cells after yellow fever vaccination. TCRdb ran MiXCR on the 5' RACE reads and lists one entry per CDR3 protein. The table lists about 550,000 distinct CDR3 sequences, around 21% of them singletons. Sequencing was performed on PBMCs, taken 15 days after the yellow fever booster vaccination. These receptor sequences come from a man younger than 45 who received the YFV17D yellow fever vaccine.

This clonotype has a single count. This rearrangement joins TRBV20-1 to TRBJ2-7; D unresolved. Germline loops: CDR1 DFQATT, CDR2 SNEGSKA (reference sequence). There are 13 residues in the CDR3. The V and J ends lost 1 base and 6 bases respectively, with 13 bases between them. As DNA, the CDR3 is TGCAGTGCTAGAGGTGGCAGAAGCCGCGAGCAGTACTTC. Amino acid sequence: CSARGGRSREQYF.

The chain has TRBV7-2 and TRBJ2-3; TRBD2 agrees at 8 bases. CDR1 is SGHTA and CDR2 is FQGNSA in the germline V gene. CDR3 length: 16 residues. J lost 5 bases, V lost 0 bases, and 7 bases had no gene match. The CDR3 protein is CASSLASSLAGDTQYF. The CDR3 coding sequence is TGTGCCAGCAGCTTAGCATCCAGTCTAGCGGGAGATACGCAGTATTTT.

This clonotype has just one count. The chain carries TRBV27 and TRBJ2-3; tentatively, D is TRBD1 (6 bases). V was cut by 8 bases and J by 2 bases, with 20 bases left in between. The CDR3 loop spans 16 amino acids. CDR1 and CDR2 (germline): MNHEY, SMNVEV (reference sequence). The CDR3 DNA reads as TGTGCCAGCGGCCTCGGGGCAGGGGCGTCCACAGATACGCAGTATTTT. Amino acid sequence: CASGLGAGASTDTQYF.

This clonotype was counted between two and nine times. The chain employs TRBV25-1 and TRBJ2-1, with TRBD2 matching over 13 bases. After removal of 1 base from V and 8 bases from J, the junction contained 8 bases not matched to a gene. CDR1 and CDR2 from the germline V gene are MGHDK and SYGVNS. This CDR3 is 17 amino acids long. The CDR3 region is CASSEFQTSGRMDEQFF. Written as DNA, the CDR3 is TGTGCCAGCAGTGAATTCCAGACTAGCGGGAGGATGGATGAGCAGTTCTTC.

This clonotype occurred a few times. The chain is built from TRBV20-1 and TRBJ2-3; 9 bases agree with TRBD2. The germline V gene has CDR1 DFQATT and CDR2 SNEGSKA (reference sequence). The CDR3 has 13 amino acids. The CDR3 spells CSEAGAGGDTQYF. Here the CDR3 DNA reads TGCAGCGAAGCGGGGGCGGGAGGGGATACGCAGTATTTT.

This clonotype showed up just a few times. The chain recombines TRBV7-2 with TRBJ2-7; 7 bases fit TRBD1. Per germline, CDR1 SGHTA and CDR2 FQGNSA. The CDR3 totals 15 residues. The V segment lost 5 bases and the J segment 2 bases; nucleotides outside the gene matches: 9. The CDR3 region is CASSQGQGVPYEQYF. In DNA, the CDR3 is TGTGCCAGCAGCCAGGGGCAGGGGGTCCCCTACGAGCAGTACTTC. The whole variable domain, filled in from reference TRBV7-2 and TRBJ2-7, reads GAGVSQSPSNKVTEKGKDVELRCDPISGHTALYWYRQSLGQGLEFLIYFQGNSAPDKSGLPSDRFSAERTGGSVSTLTIQRTQQEDSAVYLCASSQGQGVPYEQYFGPGTRLTVT.

In its sample, this clonotype was seen a few times. The J gene is TRBJ2-7, the V gene TRBV7-9; 7 positions match TRBD2. The CDR3 sequence is 14 residues long. V trimming: 5 bases; J trimming: 3 bases; junction bases outside the gene matches: 7. Germline CDR1 is SEHNR and CDR2 is FQNEAQ (reference sequence). The CDR3 loop is CASSPRGTIYEQYF. For the CDR3, the DNA is TGTGCCAGCAGCCCCCGCGGGACTATCTACGAGCAGTACTTC.

V is TRBV20-1 and J is TRBJ2-7, with 11 positions matching TRBD2. Trimming removed 3 bases from V and 3 bases from J; junction bases left unmatched: 1. CDR1 and CDR2 from the germline V gene are DFQATT and SNEGSKA (reference sequence). The CDR3 sequence is 13 residues long. The DNA for the CDR3 is TGCAGTGCTAGGGGACTAGCGGTCTACGAGCAGTACTTC. This encodes CSARGLAVYEQYF.

V gene TRBV6-1 combines with J gene TRBJ1-2; TRBD1 is a possible D gene (6 bases). Germline values: CDR1 MNHNS, CDR2 SASEGT. This CDR3 spans 14 amino acids. Between the trimmed V and J ends, which lost 6 bases and 3 bases, there was a span of 14 bases. The CDR3 bases are TGTGCCAGCAGCGAGGGGGGGTCGGACTATGGCTACACCTTC. Its protein is CASSEGGSDYGYTF.

This chain joins TRBV20-1 and TRBJ2-7, with D unresolved. This CDR3 comprises 11 residues. Trimming took off 1 base at V and 5 bases at J, with 6 bases between the two ends. The germline CDR1 and CDR2 sequences are DFQATT and SNEGSKA (reference sequence). The CDR3 DNA reads as TGCAGTGCTAGAGTGTTCAACGAGCAGTACTTC. This sequence encodes CSARVFNEQYF.